Sequencing of this T cell receptor beta chain was carried out in a study of vaccination effects on CD4 cells after COVID-19. About the study: ViraFEST expansion of antigen-specific CD4+ T cells with viral peptide pools preceded sequencing.

This clone was seen only a few times. The target antigen is unknown. Sequencing used immunoSEQ multiplex PCR; TCRdb keeps in-frame clones, though not all of them. The sample lists 45,000 or so clones; approximately 74% were seen once. The CDR3 length is 17 residues. CDR1 and CDR2 (germline): SGHVS, FQNEAQ. Trimming removed 1 base from V and 6 bases from J; junction bases left unmatched: 6. General observations from the study: Mainly new clones induced by vaccination were found among post-vaccine spike-reactive clones in convalescents.

CD4+ T cells were isolated after around ten days of culture. This chain uses TRBV7-8 with TRBJ2-2, with 12 bases aligning to TRBD2. The source material was CD4+ T cells from PBMCs cultured without peptide, sampled before COVID-19 vaccination. The receptor's source is a human donor who had a prior SARS-CoV-2 infection. CDR3 nucleotide sequence: TGTGCCAGCAGCTTAGAACTAGCGGGAGGAAAATCCGGGGAGCTGTTTTTT. As protein: CASSLELAGGKSGELFF.